This TCR beta chain was sequenced during a study of T cell responses to AZD1222 COVID-19 vaccine. The wider study: Investigators merged groups given second doses at roughly 4 or roughly 12 weeks. Study-wide findings and caveats: Nearly half of spike-specific TCRs reportedly target variant regions that are unmutated in the B.1.351 and B.1.1.7 variants. Donors were mostly white British, more females; clonal diversity possibly underestimated. Repertoire sampling occurred only after the peak T cell response.

Germline CDR1 is MNHEY and CDR2 is SVGAGI. Trimming cost V 6 bases and J 2 bases; bases outside gene matches: 5. The CDR3 runs to 15 residues. As concerns this clone: Its antigen is as yet unknown.

Data came from immunoSEQ multiplex PCR; TCRdb stores just in-frame clones and leaves some out. Among 80,000 to 100,000 clones listed, 90% to 95% were seen once. The rearrangement joins TRBV6-5 to TRBJ2-2; 8 positions agree with TRBD1. The TCR comes from an adult in good health. Specimen: peripheral blood, collected on day 0 of AZD1222 vaccination. The CDR3 DNA reads as TGTGCCAGCAGCTCGGGACAGGCCAACACCGGGGAGCTGTTTTTT. Protein sequence: CASSSGQANTGELFF.